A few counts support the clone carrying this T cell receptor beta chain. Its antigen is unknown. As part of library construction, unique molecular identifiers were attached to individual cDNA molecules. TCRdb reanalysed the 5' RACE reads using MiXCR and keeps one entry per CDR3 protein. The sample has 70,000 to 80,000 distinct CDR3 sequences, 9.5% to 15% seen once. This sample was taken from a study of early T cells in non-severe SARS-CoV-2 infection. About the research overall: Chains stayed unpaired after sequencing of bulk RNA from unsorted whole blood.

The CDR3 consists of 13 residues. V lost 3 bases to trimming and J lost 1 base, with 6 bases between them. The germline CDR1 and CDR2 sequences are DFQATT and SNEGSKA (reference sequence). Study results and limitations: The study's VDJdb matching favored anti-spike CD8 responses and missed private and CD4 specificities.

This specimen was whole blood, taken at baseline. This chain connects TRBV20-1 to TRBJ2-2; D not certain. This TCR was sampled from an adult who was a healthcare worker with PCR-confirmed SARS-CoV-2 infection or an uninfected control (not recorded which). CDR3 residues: CSASPQNTGELFF. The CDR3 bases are TGCAGTGCTAGTCCCCAGAACACCGGGGAGCTGTTTTTT.